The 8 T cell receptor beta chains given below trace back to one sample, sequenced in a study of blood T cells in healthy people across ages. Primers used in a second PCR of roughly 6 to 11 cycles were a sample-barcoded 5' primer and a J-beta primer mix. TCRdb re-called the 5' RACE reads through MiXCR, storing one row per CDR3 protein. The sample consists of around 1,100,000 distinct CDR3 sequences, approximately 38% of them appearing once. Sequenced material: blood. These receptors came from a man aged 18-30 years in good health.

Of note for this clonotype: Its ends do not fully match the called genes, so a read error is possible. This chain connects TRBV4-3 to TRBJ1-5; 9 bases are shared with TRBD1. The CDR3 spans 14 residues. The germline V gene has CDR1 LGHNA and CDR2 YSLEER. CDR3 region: CAGSQDRGNQPQHF. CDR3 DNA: TGCGCCGGCAGCCAAGACAGGGGGAATCAGCCCCAGCATTTT.

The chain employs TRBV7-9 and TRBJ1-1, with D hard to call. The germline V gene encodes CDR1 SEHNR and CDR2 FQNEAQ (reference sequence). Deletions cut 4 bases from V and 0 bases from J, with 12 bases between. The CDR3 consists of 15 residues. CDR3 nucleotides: TGTGCCAGCAGCTCCCGTGGGCGGATGAACACTGAAGCTTTCTTT. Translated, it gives CASSSRGRMNTEAFF. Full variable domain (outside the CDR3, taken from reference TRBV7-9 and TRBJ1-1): DTGVSQNPRHKITKRGQNVTFRCDPISEHNRLYWYRQTLGQGPEFLTYFQNEAQLEKSRLLSDRFSAERPKGSFSTLEIQRTEQGDSAMYLCASSSRGRMNTEAFFGQGTRLTVV.

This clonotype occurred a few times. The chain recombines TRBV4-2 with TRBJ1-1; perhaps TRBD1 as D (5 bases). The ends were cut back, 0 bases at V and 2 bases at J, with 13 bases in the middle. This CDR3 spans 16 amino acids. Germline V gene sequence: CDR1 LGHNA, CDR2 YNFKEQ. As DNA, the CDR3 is TGTGCCAGCAGCCAAGAGGGGGGGGGTCTTAACACTGAAGCTTTCTTT. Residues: CASSQEGGGLNTEAFF.

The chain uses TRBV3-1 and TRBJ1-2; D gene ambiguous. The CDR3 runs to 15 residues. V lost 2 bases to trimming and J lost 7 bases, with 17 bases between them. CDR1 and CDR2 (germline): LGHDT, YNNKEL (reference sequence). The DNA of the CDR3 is TGTGCCAGCAGCCAAACATCCGGGGAAGGCTCTGGCTACACCTTC. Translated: CASSQTSGEGSGYTF.

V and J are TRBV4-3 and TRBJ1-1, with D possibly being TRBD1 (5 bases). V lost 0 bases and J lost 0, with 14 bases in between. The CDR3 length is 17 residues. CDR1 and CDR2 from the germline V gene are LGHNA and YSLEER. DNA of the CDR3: TGCGCCAGCAGCCAAGATCCCGCGGGGGGAATGAACACTGAAGCTTTCTTT. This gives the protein CASSQDPAGGMNTEAFF.

This CDR3 is CASSQDFDRQVPFF. CDR3 nucleotide sequence: TGCGCCAGCAGCCAAGATTTTGATCGACAGGTGCCGTTCTTC. The chain is built from TRBV4-3 and TRBJ2-1; tentative D call: TRBD1 (6 bases). Trimming removed 0 bases at V and 15 bases at J, with 18 bases between. Germline V CDR1 and CDR2: LGHNA, YSLEER. The CDR3 is made up of 14 amino acids.

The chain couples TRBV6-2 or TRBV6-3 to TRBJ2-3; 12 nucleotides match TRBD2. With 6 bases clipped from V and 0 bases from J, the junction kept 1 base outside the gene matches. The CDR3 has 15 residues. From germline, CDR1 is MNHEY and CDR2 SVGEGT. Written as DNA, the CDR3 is TGTGCCAGCAGACTAGCGGGGGGTAGCACAGATACGCAGTATTTT. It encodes CASRLAGGSTDTQYF.

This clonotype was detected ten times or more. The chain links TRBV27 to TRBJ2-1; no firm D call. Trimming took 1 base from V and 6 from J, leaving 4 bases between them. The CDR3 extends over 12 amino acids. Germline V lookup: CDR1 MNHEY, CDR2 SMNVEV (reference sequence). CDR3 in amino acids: CASSLLGNEQFF. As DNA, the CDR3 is TGTGCCAGCAGTTTATTGGGCAATGAGCAGTTCTTC.